This T cell receptor (beta chain) emerged from a study of T cell responses to AZD1222 COVID-19 vaccine. Overall study: Analysis merged second doses at about 4 or about 12 weeks. General study results and limits: The donor cohort was predominantly white British with a female majority, and clonal diversity may have been underestimated. Only a handful of AZD1222 recipients, several in all, had baseline seropositivity. Distributed over spike, vaccine-associated CD4 TCRs predominated at 160-218 and 743-854.

Concerning this clone itself: Its antigen remains unknown.

The CDR3 sequence is 15 residues long. V was pared by 10 bases and J by 7 bases, with 22 bases between. Germline V CDR1 and CDR2: LNHDA, SQIVND (reference sequence). Measured with immunoSEQ multiplex PCR; TCRdb has only the in-frame clones, and not every one. Of about 120,000 clones in the sample, around 94% were seen once. The source of this sequence is an adult in good health. This chain uses TRBV19 with TRBJ1-4; D remains ambiguous. Sequencing used peripheral blood, obtained on day 0 of AZD1222 vaccination. For the CDR3, the DNA is TGTGCCACCACGGCGGCCCCCGGTCCCGGTGAAAAACTGTTTTTT. Amino acid sequence: CATTAAPGPGEKLFF.